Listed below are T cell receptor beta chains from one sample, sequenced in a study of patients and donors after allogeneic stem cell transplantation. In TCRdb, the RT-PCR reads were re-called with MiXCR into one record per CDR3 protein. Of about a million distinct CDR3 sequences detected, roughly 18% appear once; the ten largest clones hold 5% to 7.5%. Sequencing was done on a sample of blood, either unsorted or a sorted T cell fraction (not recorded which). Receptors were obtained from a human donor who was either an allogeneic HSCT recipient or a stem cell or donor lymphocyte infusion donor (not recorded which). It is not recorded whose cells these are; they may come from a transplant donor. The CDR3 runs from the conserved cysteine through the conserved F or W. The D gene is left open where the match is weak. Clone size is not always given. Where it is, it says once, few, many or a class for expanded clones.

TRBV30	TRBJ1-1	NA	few	TGTGCCTTCACATTTGACAGTGCGACTGAAGCTTTCTTT	CAFTFDSATEAFF
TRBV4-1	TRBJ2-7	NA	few	TGCGCCAGCAGCCAAGATGGGGCCTATTCCGAGCAGTACTTC	CASSQDGAYSEQYF
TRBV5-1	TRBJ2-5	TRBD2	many	TGCGCCAGCAGCACCGGACTAGCGGGGATTAACCAAGAGACCCAGTACTTC	CASSTGLAGINQETQYF
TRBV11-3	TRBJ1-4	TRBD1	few	TGTGCCAGCAGCTCGTCCCGGGACAGGGAACAGTATGAAAAACTGTTTTTT	CASSSSRDREQYEKLFF
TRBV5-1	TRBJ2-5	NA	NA	TGCGCCAGCAGCTTGGTTAGCGGTGGGGCCGGGGAGACCCAGTACTTC	CASSLVSGGAGETQYF
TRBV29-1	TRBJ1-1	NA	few	TGCAGCGTCCGGTGGACGGTGAACACTGAAGCTTTCTTT	CSVRWTVNTEAFF
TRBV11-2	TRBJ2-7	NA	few	TGTGCCAGCAGCTTACTAGGGACGTCCTACGAGCAGTACTTC	CASSLLGTSYEQYF
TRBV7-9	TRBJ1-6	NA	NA	TGTGCCAGCAGCCCCGGGCCGAATAATTCACCCCTCCACTTT	CASSPGPNNSPLHF
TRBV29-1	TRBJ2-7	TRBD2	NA	TGCAGCGTGGGGACTAGGATGAAGGGCGAGCAGTACTTC	CSVGTRMKGEQYF
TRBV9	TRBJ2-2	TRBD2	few	TGTGCCAGCAGCGCCGGGAGTCTAGCGGTAGTCGGGGAGCTGTTTTTT	CASSAGSLAVVGELFF
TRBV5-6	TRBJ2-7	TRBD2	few	TGTGCCAGCAGCTCCATCCTAGCGGGAGGACTGGGCGAGCAGTACTTC	CASSSILAGGLGEQYF
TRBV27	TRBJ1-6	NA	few	TGTGCCAGCAGTTTAGACTCTCTTCGTTCACCCCTCCACTTT	CASSLDSLRSPLHF
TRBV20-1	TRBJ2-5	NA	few	TGCAGTGCTAGAGTTTCCGGGACACGGGAGACCCAGTACTTC	CSARVSGTRETQYF
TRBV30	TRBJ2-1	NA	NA	TGTGCCTGGAGTGGGACAGCCAGGAATGAGCAGTTCTTC	CAWSGTARNEQFF
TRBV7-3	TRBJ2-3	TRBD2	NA	TGTGCCAGCAGCACCAGCGGGGCAAACACAGATACGCAGTATTTT	CASSTSGANTDTQYF
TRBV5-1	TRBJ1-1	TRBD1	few	TGCGCCAGCAGCCGTGACAGGGGGCTAGAAACTGAAGCTTTCTTT	CASSRDRGLETEAFF